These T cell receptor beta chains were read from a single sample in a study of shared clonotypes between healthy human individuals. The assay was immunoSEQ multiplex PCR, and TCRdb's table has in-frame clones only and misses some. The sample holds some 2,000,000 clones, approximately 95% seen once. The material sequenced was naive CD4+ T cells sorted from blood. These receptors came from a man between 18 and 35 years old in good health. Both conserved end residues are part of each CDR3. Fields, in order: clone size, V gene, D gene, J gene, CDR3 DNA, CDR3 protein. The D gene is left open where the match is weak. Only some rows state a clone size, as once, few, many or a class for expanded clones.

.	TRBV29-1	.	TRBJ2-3	TGCAGCGTTGATCGCTGGGACCGCCAGTCAGATACGCAGTATTTT	CSVDRWDRQSDTQYF
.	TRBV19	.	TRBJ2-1	TGTGCCAGTAGTATAGGCCCGCGCAGGGAGATGAACAATGAGCAGTTCTTC	CASSIGPRREMNNEQFF
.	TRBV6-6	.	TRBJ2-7	TGTGCCAGCAATCAACTAGCCTCCTCCTACGAGCAGTACTTC	CASNQLASSYEQYF
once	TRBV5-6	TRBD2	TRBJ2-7	TGTGCCAGCAGCTTGGTGGGGGGGACCTACGAGCAGTACTTC	CASSLVGGTYEQYF
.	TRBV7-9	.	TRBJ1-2	TGTGCCAGCAGTAAGGGGGATAACTATGGCTACACCTTC	CASSKGDNYGYTF
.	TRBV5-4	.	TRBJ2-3	TGTGCCAGCAGCTTCACAGGTCTCACAGATACGCAGTATTTT	CASSFTGLTDTQYF
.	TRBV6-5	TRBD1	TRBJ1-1	TGTGCCAGCAGTGGGGGTTTAGGACAGGAGCGGGCTTTCTTT	CASSGGLGQERAFF
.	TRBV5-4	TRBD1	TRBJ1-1	TGTGCCAGCAGCGCTTGGGACAGGGATGCTGAAGCTTTCTTT	CASSAWDRDAEAFF
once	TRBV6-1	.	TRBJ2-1	TGTGCCACCCCTCGGGGGACCCCGGGGGAGAATGAGCAGTTCTTC	CATPRGTPGENEQFF
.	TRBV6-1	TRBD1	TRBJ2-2	TGTGCCAGCAGTGTAGTGACAGGGACCACCGGGGAGCTGTTTTTT	CASSVVTGTTGELFF
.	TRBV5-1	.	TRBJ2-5	TGCGCCAGCAGCTTGTTCGGGGGGCAAAGCCAAGAGACCCAGTACTTC	CASSLFGGQSQETQYF